Following are 32 T cell receptor beta chains from one sample sequenced in a study of T cells in women clearing cervical HPV infection. Clones were read by immunoSEQ multiplex PCR, and TCRdb kept only the in-frame ones, dropping some. The sample data list approximately 35,000 clones. Input material: blood buffy coat. These TCRs come from a woman between 18 and 70 years old with a cervical HPV16 infection that either progressed to CIN3+ or cleared (not recorded which).

A note on this clone: The CDR3 end is not reached by the read, which stops 3 residues before it; the germline J gene fills it in. This chain links TRBV2 with TRBJ1-2; D might be TRBD1 (5 bases). The CDR3 consists of 15 residues. V lost 10 bases and J lost 0, with 18 bases in between. Germline loops: CDR1 SNHLY, CDR2 FYNNEI. CDR3 DNA (partial): TGTGCCACCATGCTGAAAGGGGATCCTAACTATGGC. Protein: CATMLKGDPNYG. The CDR3 in its entirety is CATMLKGDPNYGYTF.

The CDR3 region is CASSQLLGGGADTQYF. The DNA read from the CDR3 is TGTGCCAGCAGCCAATTACTAGGGGGTGGGGCAGATACG. This rearrangement joins TRBV3-1 (or the pseudogene TRBV3-2) to TRBJ2-3, with D maybe TRBD1 (6 bases). The CDR3 is cut off 3 residues early in the read; its end comes from the germline J gene. The V end was cut by 2 bases, the J end by 4 bases, with 16 bases between. This CDR3 has 16 amino acids. Germline CDR1 reads LGHDT; CDR2 reads YNNKEL (reference sequence).

Regarding this clone: The CDR3 is cut off 3 residues early in the read; its end comes from the germline J gene. The V and J genes are TRBV12-5 and TRBJ1-1; D may be TRBD1 (5 bases). The CDR3 spans 16 residues. Germline CDR1 is LGHNT and CDR2 is FRNRAP. Deletions cut 1 base from V and 6 bases from J, with 18 bases between. The DNA read from the CDR3 is TGTGCTAGTGGTTTGGCGCAGGGCAACATTCCCCCTGAA. Amino acids: CASGLAQGNIPPE. The CDR3 in its entirety is CASGLAQGNIPPEAFF.

In regard to this clone: The read terminates 3 residues ahead of where the CDR3 ends, so the germline J gene completes it. The V and J genes are TRBV7-9 and TRBJ1-1; D remains ambiguous. This CDR3 spans 12 amino acids. The V gene's germline CDR1 is SEHNR and CDR2 FQNEAQ (reference sequence). CDR3 DNA (partial): TGTGCCAGCAGCTTAGGTTCAAACATT. As protein: CASSLGSNI. In full, the CDR3 reads CASSLGSNIAFF.

About this clone: From the germline J gene comes the end of the CDR3, since the read stops 3 residues before it. This rearrangement joins TRBV7-9 to TRBJ2-7; TRBD1 might be the D (6 bases). V was shortened by 2 bases and J by 3 bases, with 14 bases between the two germline ends. In germline, CDR1 is SEHNR, CDR2 FQNEAQ (reference sequence). The CDR3 has 15 residues. The part of the CDR3 DNA that was read is TGTGCCAGCAGCTTATCAGGGGTTGGGGTCTACGAG. Its protein is CASSLSGVGVYE. The full-length CDR3 reads as CASSLSGVGVYEQYF. Together with reference TRBV7-9 and TRBJ2-7, the CDR3 gives the full variable domain: DTGVSQNPRHKITKRGQNVTFRCDPISEHNRLYWYRQTLGQGPEFLTYFQNEAQLEKSRLLSDRFSAERPKGSFSTLEIQRTEQGDSAMYLCASSLSGVGVYEQYFGPGTRLTVT.

The part of the CDR3 DNA that was read is TGTGCCATCAGTGAGTCGGCCGGCCGGGGGAGTTTCTACGAG. Its translation: CAISESAGRGSFYE. The full CDR3 protein is CAISESAGRGSFYEQYF. The rearrangement joins TRBV10-3 to TRBJ2-7, with a weak D call TRBD2 (6 bases). The sequence runs out 3 residues before the end of the CDR3; the remainder is reconstructed from the germline J gene. Germline V gene lookup returns CDR1 ENHRY and CDR2 SYGVKD. The V end was cut by 0 bases, the J end by 3 bases, with 18 bases between. The length of the CDR3 is 17 residues.

Concerning this clone itself: The observed sequence ends 3 residues before the CDR3 terminus, with the missing tail filled in from the germline J gene. The J gene is TRBJ2-6, the V gene TRBV27; 10 nucleotides agree with TRBD2. Germline loops: CDR1 MNHEY, CDR2 SMNVEV (reference sequence). J gave up 0 bases and V 6 bases, and 2 bases lay outside the gene matches. This CDR3 spans 16 amino acids. The DNA read from the CDR3 is TGTGCCAGCAGAAGCGGGGGGGACTCTGGGGCCAACGTC. This sequence encodes CASRSGGDSGANV. The whole CDR3 protein is CASRSGGDSGANVLTF.

About this clone: The read terminates 3 residues before the CDR3 end, so the remaining end is supplied by the germline J gene. The V and J genes are TRBV9 and TRBJ1-3; D remains ambiguous. This CDR3 is 13 amino acids long. V lost 0 bases and J lost 3, with 4 bases in between. Germline CDR1 and CDR2: SGDLS and YYNGEE. The CDR3 loop reads CASSVDYGNTIYF. The sequenced CDR3 bases are TGTGCCAGCAGCGTAGATTATGGAAACACC.

On this clone itself: The CDR3 end falls 3 residues outside the read, so it is completed with the germline J gene. This sample includes further DNA sequences coding for the same CDR3. The V call is TRBV2, the J call TRBJ1-1, with 9 bases fitting TRBD1. The CDR3 runs to 13 residues. Trimming at V came to 10 bases and at J to 3 bases, leaving 6 bases not matched to a gene. The germline CDR1 and CDR2 sequences are SNHLY and FYNNEI. Partial CDR3 DNA: TGTGCCACACTGCGGGACAGGGACACTGAA. Amino acids: CATLRDRDTE. The whole CDR3 protein reads CATLRDRDTEAFF.

As concerns this clone: The missing CDR3 end, 3 residues past where the read stops, is filled in from the germline J gene. The chain uses TRBV4-2 and TRBJ2-4, with D possibly matching TRBD1 (6 bases). The V and J ends lost 0 bases and 0 bases respectively, with 6 bases between them. The CDR3 consists of 15 residues. Germline CDR1 is LGHNA and CDR2 is YNFKEQ. The CDR3 bases that were read are TGTGCCAGCAGCCAAGAAGGGGGAGCCAAAAACATT. Its protein product is CASSQEGGAKNI. The entire CDR3 reads CASSQEGGAKNIQYF.

Worth noting for this clone: Sequencing ends 3 residues short of the CDR3 end; the germline J gene provides the rest. The genes are TRBV6-2 or TRBV6-3 and TRBJ1-5; D not certain. The germline V gene encodes CDR1 MNHEY and CDR2 SVGEGT. The CDR3 runs to 14 residues. V lost 0 bases and J 0 bases, leaving 3 bases between the germline ends. The CDR3 bases that were read are TGTGCCAGCAGTTACTCCAATAGCAATCAGCCC. Residues: CASSYSNSNQP. The whole CDR3 sequence is CASSYSNSNQPQHF.

The chain's CDR3 is CASNLTPGEANEQFF. The sequenced part of the CDR3 DNA is TGTGCCAGTAACCTCACCCCAGGGGAGGCGAATGAG. The J gene is TRBJ2-1, the V gene TRBV19; either TRBD1 or TRBD2 may supply D (6 bases each). The read halts 3 residues ahead of the CDR3 end, with the missing end drawn from the germline J gene. V was clipped by 7 bases and J by 7 bases, with 20 bases between them. There are 15 residues in the CDR3. Germline CDR1 reads LNHDA; CDR2 reads SQIVND (reference sequence). The variable domain in full, completed from reference TRBV19 and TRBJ2-1, reads DGGITQSPKYLFRKEGQNVTLSCEQNLNHDAMYWYRQDPGQGLRLIYYSQIVNDFQKGDIAEGYSVSREKKESFPLTVTSAQKNPTAFYLCASNLTPGEANEQFFGPGTRLTVL.

In the case of this clone: The missing CDR3 end, 3 residues past where the read stops, is filled in from the germline J gene. The chain joins TRBV7-2 to TRBJ1-1; 9 positions agree with TRBD1. Germline V lookup: CDR1 SGHTA, CDR2 FQGNSA. This CDR3 spans 13 amino acids. This chain's CDR3 is CASSFGTGRKAFF. CDR3 DNA, as far as it was read: TGTGCCAGCAGCTTTGGGACAGGGAGAAAG.

Comments on this clone: The CDR3 goes on 3 residues after the read ends, and that part is filled in from the germline J gene. The chain uses TRBV12-3 or TRBV12-4 and TRBJ1-4; unclear D gene. The CDR3 has 12 amino acids. Trimming stripped 6 bases from V and 7 bases from J, with 9 bases between. CDR3 DNA, as far as it was read: TGTGCCAGCAGCCCCTCCGGTGAAAAA. Translation gives CASSPSGEK. The CDR3 as a whole reads CASSPSGEKLFF.

A word on this clone: The DNA ends 3 residues before the CDR3 does, and the rest of the CDR3 is filled in from the germline J gene. This sequence joins TRBV12-3 or TRBV12-4 and TRBJ2-7; TRBD1 agrees at 7 bases. This CDR3 is built from 15 residues. J was trimmed by 0 bases and V by 5 bases; bases with no gene match: 7. The DNA read from the CDR3 is TGTGCCAGCAGTCAGGGGGTTTCGAACTCCTACGAG. Its protein product is CASSQGVSNSYE. In full, the CDR3 is CASSQGVSNSYEQYF.

For this clone: The CDR3 end falls 3 residues outside the read, so it is completed with the germline J gene. The chain employs TRBV20-1 and TRBJ1-5; 7 bases map to TRBD1. This CDR3 region has 13 residues. The junction had 2 bases not matched to a gene; V was cut back by 0 bases and J by 6 bases. The germline CDR1 and CDR2 sequences are DFQATT and SNEGSKA (reference sequence). The part of the CDR3 DNA that was read is TGCAGTGCTAGAGAACAGGGGAGTCAGCCC. Amino acid sequence: CSAREQGSQP. The whole CDR3 region reads CSAREQGSQPQHF.

The covered CDR3 bases are TGCGCCAGCAGTGGATGGACAGACTCCTACGAG. It encodes CASSGWTDSYE. The full-length CDR3 reads as CASSGWTDSYEQYF. The chain is built from TRBV5-1 and TRBJ2-7; tentative D call: TRBD1 (6 bases). The read halts 3 residues ahead of the CDR3 end, with the missing end drawn from the germline J gene. CDR3 length: 14 residues. Germline V lookup: CDR1 SGHRS, CDR2 YFSETQ. The germline V and J ends were trimmed by 5 bases and 0 bases, with 12 bases remaining between them.

With regard to this clone: The sequenced fragment ends 3 residues before the CDR3 boundary, so the rest is inferred from the germline J gene. The chain couples TRBV29-1 to TRBJ2-5; 9 positions agree with TRBD1. The CDR3 length is 16 residues. CDR1 and CDR2 (germline): SQVTM, ANQGSEA. J was trimmed by 1 base and V by 8 bases; bases with no gene match: 14. CDR3 protein: CSFRDRVTAAQETQYF. The sequenced part of the CDR3 DNA is TGCAGCTTCCGGGACAGGGTAACTGCCGCCCAAGAGACC.

On this clone: Sequencing ends 3 residues short of the CDR3 end; the germline J gene provides the rest. V and J are TRBV20-1 and TRBJ2-5; 7 nucleotides line up with TRBD2. The junction had 8 bases not matched to a gene; V was cut back by 0 bases and J by 4 bases. CDR3 length: 15 amino acids. Germline assignment: CDR1 DFQATT and CDR2 SNEGSKA (reference sequence). CDR3 DNA, as far as it was read: TGCAGTGCTAGAGAGGCGGGAGCGAAGGGAGAGACC. Residues: CSAREAGAKGET. The full CDR3 reads CSAREAGAKGETQYF.

Note on this clone: Read coverage stops 3 residues before the CDR3 terminus; the germline J gene supplies the remainder. The chain employs TRBV29-1 and TRBJ2-3; D is perhaps TRBD1 (5 bases). V shed 6 bases and J shed 4 bases, with 20 bases lying between them. Germline-derived CDR1 and CDR2 are SQVTM and ANQGSEA. The CDR3 is made up of 15 amino acids. CDR3 loop: CSVHQTDTLPDTQYF. CDR3 DNA, as far as it was read: TGCAGCGTCCATCAGACAGATACTTTGCCAGATACG.

A remark on this clone: The CDR3 is cut off 3 residues early in the read; its end comes from the germline J gene. The chain joins TRBV6-2 or TRBV6-3 to TRBJ2-5; TRBD1 matches at 7 bases. J lost 5 bases, V lost 2 bases, and 8 bases had no gene match. CDR1 MNHEY and CDR2 SVGEGT come from the germline V gene. This CDR3 region has 15 residues. CDR3 in amino acids: CASSYRGRDRETQYF. CDR3 bases read: TGTGCCAGCAGTTACAGGGGGCGAGATCGCGAGACC.

In regard to this clone: Read data end 3 residues before the CDR3 end; the end is taken from the germline J gene. The chain recombines TRBV20-1 with TRBJ2-7, with TRBD1 matching over 8 bases. J was trimmed by 3 bases and V by 1 base; bases with no gene match: 5. Germline-derived CDR1 and CDR2 are DFQATT and SNEGSKA (reference sequence). The CDR3 is 14 residues long. The CDR3 sequence: CSARVTGGFYEQYF. The sequenced part of the CDR3 DNA is TGCAGTGCTAGAGTCACAGGGGGTTTCTACGAG.

To note about this clone: The read is 3 residues too short to cover the CDR3 end, so that end is filled in from the germline J gene. The chain joins TRBV5-1 to TRBJ1-3, with 7 positions matching TRBD1. J lost 0 bases, V lost 5 bases, and 5 bases had no gene match. Germline V gene sequence: CDR1 SGHRS, CDR2 YFSETQ. CDR3 length equals 15 residues. The CDR3 spells CASSRDSRSGNTIYF. The sequenced part of the CDR3 DNA is TGCGCCAGCAGTCGGGACAGTCGCTCTGGAAACACC.

With respect to this clone: The DNA ends 3 residues before the CDR3 does, and the rest of the CDR3 is filled in from the germline J gene. The rearrangement joins TRBV20-1 to TRBJ2-7, with 11 bases that match TRBD2. V shed 3 bases and J 6 bases; nucleotides not matched to a gene: 10. The CDR3 extends over 15 amino acids. CDR1 DFQATT and CDR2 SNEGSKA come from the germline V gene (reference sequence). Incomplete CDR3 DNA: TGCAGTGCTAGTGCGACTAGCGGGAACGGGGGCGAG. Translating gives CSASATSGNGGE. Given in full, the CDR3 is CSASATSGNGGEQYF.

Remarks on this clone: The sequence runs out 3 residues before the end of the CDR3; the remainder is reconstructed from the germline J gene. This chain joins TRBV20-1 and TRBJ1-5, with D unclear. Germline V CDR1 and CDR2: DFQATT, SNEGSKA (reference sequence). This CDR3 is 13 amino acids long. V dropped 3 bases and J dropped 0 bases, with 6 bases sitting between them. Partial CDR3 DNA: TGCAGTGCTAGTACGGGTAGCAATCAGCCC. Amino acids: CSASTGSNQP. The full CDR3 sequence reads CSASTGSNQPQHF.

For this clone: The read gets to within 3 residues of the CDR3 end, and the germline J gene fills in the rest. The chain couples TRBV30 to TRBJ1-5, with D possibly matching TRBD1 (6 bases). CDR3 length equals 16 residues. CDR1 is GTSNPN, CDR2 SVGIG, per germline (reference sequence). The germline V and J ends were trimmed by 0 bases and 9 bases, with 21 bases remaining between them. The sequenced part of the CDR3 DNA is TGTGCCTGGAGTGTAATGGGGACAAGGGGGGGGCTGCCC. Translating it yields CAWSVMGTRGGLP. The full CDR3 protein reads CAWSVMGTRGGLPQHF.

As concerns this clone: The read finishes 3 residues shy of the CDR3 end, and the germline J gene is used to complete it. The genes are TRBV5-4 and TRBJ1-1; no reliable D call. The germline CDR1 and CDR2 sequences are SGHNT and YYREEE (reference sequence). V lost 1 base to trimming and J lost 3 bases, with 7 bases between them. The CDR3 extends over 13 amino acids. CDR3 DNA, as far as it was read: TGTGCCAGCAGCTTGTTTCTTGACACTGAA. Encoded protein: CASSLFLDTE. The whole CDR3 protein is CASSLFLDTEAFF.

A remark on this clone: The sequenced fragment ends 3 residues before the CDR3 boundary, so the rest is inferred from the germline J gene. The chain couples TRBV19 to TRBJ2-2, with 9 positions matching TRBD1. Trimming cost V 5 bases and J 6 bases; bases outside gene matches: 7. This CDR3 is 15 amino acids long. CDR1 and CDR2 (germline): LNHDA, SQIVND (reference sequence). Incomplete CDR3 DNA: TGTGCCAGTAGTCCAAGGACAGGGGTCTCCGGGGAG. It is translated as CASSPRTGVSGE. The entire CDR3 reads CASSPRTGVSGELFF.

Note on this clone: Read coverage stops 3 residues before the CDR3 terminus; the germline J gene supplies the remainder. The rearrangement joins TRBV9 to TRBJ2-7; D call uncertain. Trimming removed 0 bases from V and 5 bases from J, with 15 bases in between. CDR3 length: 15 residues. Per germline, CDR1 SGDLS and CDR2 YYNGEE. The chain's CDR3 is CASSVGPARANEQYF. The CDR3 DNA, read in part, is TGTGCCAGCAGCGTAGGTCCTGCCCGAGCTAACGAG.

As concerns this clone: The read stops 3 residues short of the end of the CDR3; the missing end is completed from the germline J gene. The chain recombines TRBV5-4 with TRBJ2-7; D may be TRBD1 or TRBD2 (5 bases each). V lost 2 bases, J lost 5 bases, and 8 bases lay in between. Germline loops: CDR1 SGHNT, CDR2 YYREEE (reference sequence). The CDR3 runs 12 residues. The covered CDR3 bases are TGTGCCAGCAGCTTACAGGAGGACGAG. This gives the protein CASSLQEDE. The entire CDR3 sequence reads CASSLQEDEQYF.

With regard to this clone: From the germline J gene comes the end of the CDR3, since the read stops 3 residues before it. The J gene is TRBJ1-2, the V gene TRBV28; 8 positions match TRBD1. Germline V gene data show CDR1 as MDHEN and CDR2 as SYDVKM. This CDR3 contains 15 residues. V shed 5 bases and J 7 bases; nucleotides not matched to a gene: 12. The CDR3 sequence is CASSKILTGVGGYTF. The DNA read from the CDR3 is TGTGCCAGCAGTAAGATACTGACAGGGGTGGGTGGC.

In the case of this clone: The CDR3 extends 3 residues past the end of the read, so its final part is completed from the germline J gene. The chain employs TRBV11-2 and TRBJ2-1; perhaps TRBD2 as D (6 bases). Trimming took off 7 bases at V and 8 bases at J, with 18 bases between the two ends. CDR3 length: 14 amino acids. The germline gives CDR1 SGHAT, CDR2 FQNNGV. The part of the CDR3 DNA that was read is TGTGCCAGCATCGGGACTTCTTACATCCATGAG. It translates to CASIGTSYIHE. The whole CDR3 protein reads CASIGTSYIHEQFF.